In this sample, the clone carrying this T cell receptor beta chain turned up many times. Via MiXCR, TCRdb re-called the RT-PCR reads, giving one row per CDR3 protein. The sample lists more than 550,000 distinct CDR3 sequences, over 12% occurring once. Sequencing was done on a sample of memory CD4+ T cells from blood. This clonotype originated in a female donor in good health, serving as a healthy control.

CDR3 nucleotide sequence: TGTGCCAGCAGCGCCGTAGCGGGACCGAATCAGGGGCAGTACTTC. It yields the protein CASSAVAGPNQGQYF. V and J are TRBV9 and TRBJ2-7, with 8 positions matching TRBD2. CDR3 length: 15 amino acids. Germline lookup yields CDR1 SGDLS and CDR2 YYNGEE. J was trimmed by 9 bases and V by 3 bases; bases with no gene match: 14.